This TCR beta chain was documented in a study of blood T cell repertoires in COVID-19. Study-level background: There were acute and convalescent COVID-19 samples, and they came from the United States, Italy and Spain. Nucleic acid was either cDNA or gDNA, and it came from T cells, B-cell-depleted T cells, or PBMCs.

The ends lost 1 base at V and 8 bases at J; junction bases unmatched: 6. Germline CDR1 LGHNA, CDR2 YNFKEQ. This CDR3 is 14 amino acids long. Sequenced by immunoSEQ multiplex PCR; TCRdb stores in-frame clones only, minus some. The sample records 300,000 or so clones, around 87% being singletons. The sequenced material came from peripheral blood. The chain links TRBV4-2 to TRBJ1-2; 8 positions agree with TRBD1. The receptor was derived from a woman aged 45-60 years who had recovered from COVID-19. The CDR3 DNA sequence: TGTGCCAGCAGCCAAGGCAGGGGGCAGGGGGGCTACACCTTC. Protein sequence: CASSQGRGQGGYTF.